A selection of T cell receptor beta chains follows, all from one sample in a study of beta chain features in type 1 diabetes. Some clones are missing from TCRdb's copy, which holds only in-frame ones; the method was immunoSEQ multiplex PCR. The sample has roughly 500,000 clones; roughly 31% are singletons. The sample consisted of naive CD4+ T cells from blood. The receptors were sampled from a man aged 18 to 29 in good health. Each CDR3 is given with its conserved first and last residue. The D gene is left open where the match is weak. Where a row states a size, it is once, few, many or the class of an expanded clone; other rows omit it.

j_call v_call clone_size d_call cdr3_nt cdr3_aa
TRBJ2-7 TRBV30 - - TGTGCCTGGAGTGTGAGGATAAGGAACGAGCAGTACTTC CAWSVRIRNEQYF
TRBJ2-3 TRBV9 few - TGTGCCAGCAGCGTATTCGTAAACACAGATACGCAGTATTTT CASSVFVNTDTQYF
TRBJ2-7 TRBV29-1 few TRBD2 TGCAGCGGAATGACTAGCGCTGACGAGCAGTACTTC CSGMTSADEQYF
TRBJ2-7 TRBV27 - - TGTGCCAGCAGTTTATCTCCGGACCTAGGGCAGTACTTC CASSLSPDLGQYF
TRBJ2-3 TRBV7-3 - - TGTGCCAGCAGCTTAGCCAGGACACCCGAAGGGGATACGCAGTATTTT CASSLARTPEGDTQYF
TRBJ2-5 TRBV30 few - TGTGCCTGGAGTATGTCAACCAGGGGCGGAGAGACCCAGTACTTC CAWSMSTRGGETQYF
TRBJ1-1 TRBV30 - - TGTGCCTGGACCAAAGGGAAGGGAGGTGAAGCTTTCTTT CAWTKGKGGEAFF
TRBJ2-6 TRBV7-9 few TRBD1 TGTGCCAGCAAACCGCCAGTGGACAGGGGTTCTGGGGCCAACGTCCTGACTTTC CASKPPVDRGSGANVLTF
TRBJ2-1 TRBV5-4 - - TGTGCCAGCAGCTTGGGAAGGCCCAATGAGCAGTTCTTC CASSLGRPNEQFF
TRBJ2-7 TRBV29-1 - - TGCAGCGTTGAAGACTCATACGAGCAGTACTTC CSVEDSYEQYF
TRBJ1-2 TRBV19 - - TGTGCCAGTGGTAATAAGGGCTATGGCTACACCTTC CASGNKGYGYTF
TRBJ2-2 TRBV4-2 few TRBD1 TGTGCCAGCAGCCAGACGACAGGGGTCACCGGGGAGCTGTTTTTT CASSQTTGVTGELFF
TRBJ2-3 TRBV7-2 - - TGTGCCAGCAGCTCAGAGTCGACAGATACGCAGTATTTT CASSSESTDTQYF
TRBJ1-1 TRBV30 - - TGTGCCTGGAGCGAAGGGGGTGAAGCTTTCTTT CAWSEGGEAFF
TRBJ2-7 TRBV18 - TRBD2 TGTGCCAGCTCACCATCTAGCGGGCTCTACGAGCAGTACTTC CASSPSSGLYEQYF
TRBJ2-1 TRBV9 - - TGTGCCAGCAGCGTAGGGACTTCCAATGAGCAGTTCTTC CASSVGTSNEQFF
TRBJ2-5 TRBV10-3 few TRBD2 TGTGCCATCAGTCGGGAGACTAGCGGGACGGAGACCCAGTACTTC CAISRETSGTETQYF